The T cell receptor beta chain described here comes from a study of T cells in Graves' hyperthyroidism and ophthalmopathy (dated by TCRdb to between 2018 and 2021). Some background on the complete study: Peripheral blood was sampled at the time of initial diagnosis, prior to any treatment. A discovery cohort of approximately 97 patients, roughly 43 with Graves' ophthalmopathy and about 60 with stable Graves' hyperthyroidism, was used to find distinguishing TCR V-J signatures. An independent validation cohort of under 20 hyperthyroidism patients and about 15 patients who later progressed to ophthalmopathy tested prospective prediction of ophthalmopathy. The 95 to 100 discovery patients were randomly split 7:3 into training and test sets. In addition, the study compared T-cell repertoires in thyroid tissue and in blood from six Graves' hyperthyroidism patients. Following sampling, methimazole starting at 30 mg daily was given to hyperthyroidism patients, and high-dose intravenous methylprednisolone was given to ophthalmopathy patients. TCR Vbeta CDR3 sequencing of 140 or so peripheral blood samples (43 ophthalmopathy, about 75 hyperthyroidism and 17 progressor patients) is reported in the paper. Study-level results and caveats: Blood samples also contained most of the expanded thyroid clonotypes (frequency above 0.001), which suggests that blood repertoires may reflect thyroid immune responses. Sample size was not statistically predetermined, and investigators were not blinded to group allocation. A model built on a 13 V-J signature distinguished ophthalmopathy from stable hyperthyroidism, reaching around 88% sensitivity and about 81% specificity in cross-validation and 80%/75% in testing. In validation, progression to ophthalmopathy was predicted by the model with more than 65% sensitivity and 72% to 85% specificity, a median of roughly six months before onset.

Reading from cysteine to phenylalanine, the CDR3 counts 15 amino acids. Of the read, only the CDR3 DNA is kept; its 45 bases are in frame from base 1. The germline V gene sets CDR1 to SNHLY and CDR2 to FYNNEI. V was cut back by 6 bases and J by 4 bases, leaving a gap of 15 bases between them. This clonotype was recorded at least ten times. The clone's antigen remains unknown. No qualities accompany the bases; no much larger clone lies one base away. TCR beta CDR3 regions were amplified from RNA transcripts. For the first round of RT-PCR on the TCR CDR3, the HTBI primer set was used together with the Qiagen OneStep RT-PCR kit. A second multiplex PCR round built the libraries, followed by size selection and purification. The libraries were sequenced on an Illumina HiSeq2000 using paired-end 100 bp reads. Per the authors' processing: SOAPnuke was used to process the raw data, throwing out any read that contained adapters or uncalled bases, had a mean Phred below 15, or lacked an exact constant-primer or identifier match. High-quality paired reads were merged with COPE v1.2.5, and unique nucleotide sequences were defined as clonotypes. MiTCR v1.1 was used to align the clonotypes against IMGT TRBV, TRBD and TRBJ reference segments. Only V-J combinations with frequency above 0.0001, covering 99.2% of repertoires, were analysed. A TCS score was defined as the ratio between F50 (clonal expansion) and ExV (chaos), using BLOSUM62-based TCRdist between CDR3 peptides within each V-J. Welch's t-statistics and random forest reduced 500 to 650 V-J features to roughly 13, which were used in a naive Bayes classifier (R e1071). TCRdb redid the processing of the public reads, applying fastp at Q25 and MiXCR, and retained in-frame beta chains. Identical CDR3 protein sequences are pooled into one entry, listed with their most common genes and DNA. The V and J calls were determined by TCRdb, not by the authors. The sample yields hundreds of thousands of distinct CDR3 sequences; about 13% were counted once. The ten largest clones add up to 9.2% of the sample.

Stable Graves' hyperthyroidism was defined as no progression to ophthalmopathy during 18 months of follow-up. Hyperthyroidism patients were newly diagnosed, had a disease duration of under 2 months, and were aged 18 to 65 years. Patients with uncontrolled infections, other autoimmune diseases, pregnancy or lactation were excluded. Diagnoses were based on clinical symptoms, serum thyroxine and TRAb, thyroid ultrasound and orbital computed tomography. Ficoll-Paque density gradient centrifugation was used to isolate PBMCs from around 10 ml of fresh peripheral blood. Total RNA was extracted using Trizol reagent, and RNA quality was assessed on an Agilent 2100 Bioanalyzer.

The chain is made from TRBV2 and TRBJ1-4; perhaps TRBD1 is the D gene, with 5 bases matching. The sequence was obtained from a young woman with Graves' hyperthyroidism. Sequenced sample: blood. The DNA sequence reads TGTGCCAGCAGGCCTTTTGGGGGAGGTAATGAAAAACTGTTTTTT. Protein translation: CASRPFGGGNEKLFF.